This T cell receptor beta chain was found in a study of T cells in Graves' hyperthyroidism and ophthalmopathy (dated by TCRdb to between 2018 and 2020). In the study overall: Peripheral blood samples were taken at the time of initial diagnosis, prior to any treatment. TCR V-J signatures able to tell the groups apart were searched for in a discovery cohort of around 95 patients, of whom more than 40 had Graves' ophthalmopathy and 57 had stable Graves' hyperthyroidism. Prospective prediction of ophthalmopathy was tested in an independent validation cohort consisting of 18 hyperthyroidism patients and some 17 patients who later progressed to ophthalmopathy. The roughly 99 discovery patients were divided at random into training and test sets in a 7:3 ratio. In more than five Graves' hyperthyroidism patients, the study also compared T-cell repertoires from thyroid tissue with T-cell repertoires from blood. After blood sampling, hyperthyroidism patients were treated with methimazole at a starting dose of 30 mg daily, and ophthalmopathy patients were treated with high-dose intravenous methylprednisolone. The paper describes TCR Vbeta CDR3 sequencing of 135 peripheral blood samples, made up of 43 ophthalmopathy patients, 70 to 80 hyperthyroidism patients and some 17 progressor patients. On the study overall, not on this receptor specifically: No statistical method was used to fix the sample size in advance, and group allocation was not hidden from the investigators. During validation, the model predicted progression to ophthalmopathy a median of roughly six months ahead of onset, with almost 71% sensitivity and roughly 75% specificity. Ophthalmopathy was separated from stable hyperthyroidism by a 13 V-J signature model, with 87.88% sensitivity and just over 81% specificity obtained in cross-validation and 80%/75% obtained in testing. Most expanded thyroid clonotypes (frequency above 0.001) were also detected in blood, a finding suggesting that blood repertoires may reflect thyroid immune responses.

Comment on this clonotype: This clone's antigen is unknown. There are no base qualities to consult, and no much larger clone falls within one base.

The TCR beta CDR3 regions were amplified from the RNA transcripts. The TCR CDR3 was subjected to a first round of RT-PCR using the HTBI primer set and the Qiagen OneStep RT-PCR kit. A second multiplex PCR round built the libraries, followed by size selection and purification. The libraries were sequenced on an Illumina HiSeq2000 using paired-end 100 bp reads. The authors' pipeline ran thus. Raw data were processed with SOAPnuke, discarding reads with adapters, uncalled bases, mean Phred below 15, or no exact constant-primer or identifier match. High-quality paired reads were merged with COPE v1.2.5, and unique nucleotide sequences were defined as clonotypes. MiTCR v1.1 was used to align the clonotypes against IMGT TRBV, TRBD and TRBJ reference segments. Only V-J combinations with frequency above 0.0001, covering roughly 99% of repertoires, were analysed. The TCS score was defined as F50 (clonal expansion) divided by E x V (chaos), with BLOSUM62-based TCRdist calculated between CDR3 peptides within each V-J. Welch's t-statistics and random forest reduced some 510 V-J features to fewer than 15, which were used in a naive Bayes classifier (R e1071). Clones were called with MiXCR by TCRdb after fastp trimmed the public reads at Q25, and only in-frame beta chains were retained. Under each unique CDR3 protein, matching rows form one entry showing the most common genes and DNA. These V and J calls are TCRdb output, not the study's own analysis. Recorded for this sample are hundreds of thousands of distinct CDR3 sequences; 18% of them occurred a single time. The ten biggest clones cover roughly 17% of the sample.

At the junction V is shortened by 4 bases and J by 4 bases; bases outside the gene matches: 12. Taken from the germline V gene (reference sequence), the CDR1 and CDR2 loops are SEHNR and FQNEAQ. Spanning cysteine to phenylalanine, the CDR3 consists of 16 amino acids. Just the 48-base CDR3 DNA is kept, in frame starting at base 1. Hyperthyroidism patients were newly diagnosed, with disease duration under 2 months, and aged 18 to 65 years. The study excluded patients with uncontrolled infections, other autoimmune diseases, pregnancy or lactation. Clinical symptoms, serum thyroxine and TRAb, thyroid ultrasound, and orbital computed tomography formed the basis for the diagnoses. Blood from progressor patients was collected at the time of first diagnosis with hyperthyroidism, before any ophthalmopathy symptoms had appeared. PBMCs were separated from 10 ml of fresh peripheral blood using Ficoll-Paque density gradient centrifugation. Progressor patients were defined as those initially diagnosed with Graves' hyperthyroidism in whom ophthalmopathy developed during follow-up. Total RNA was extracted using Trizol reagent, and RNA quality was assessed on an Agilent 2100 Bioanalyzer.

The source is a woman between 45 and 65 years old with Graves' hyperthyroidism that later progressed to Graves' ophthalmopathy. The sequencing input was blood. In this chain, TRBV7-9 is recombined with TRBJ2-5, with TRBD2 identical over 7 junction bases. DNA sequence: TGTGCCAGCAGCTCGAAGGTGGACTGGGGGGGAGAGACCCAGTACTTC. The encoded protein is CASSSKVDWGGETQYF.